Each of the 5 T cell receptor beta chains below was sequenced from the same sample in a study of PD-L1 blockade in urothelial cancer. Time point specified: pretreatment peripheral blood. The data were produced by immunoSEQ multiplex PCR, yet TCRdb's version contains in-frame clones alone and is incomplete. The repertoire has about 72,000 clones, approximately 84% of them found once; the top ten carry 15%. The source was PBMCs, collected around atezolizumab (anti-PD-L1) treatment. Receptors were obtained from a man aged 55 to 70 with urothelial cancer.

This chain connects TRBV5-1 to TRBJ2-1; 11 bases are a match to TRBD2. The CDR3 loop spans 16 amino acids. Per germline, CDR1 SGHRS and CDR2 YFSETQ. The V and J ends lost 0 bases and 4 bases, in that order; junction bases with no gene match: 3. CDR3: CASSLDSGGAYNEQFF. CDR3 nucleotide sequence: TGCGCCAGCAGCTTGGATAGCGGGGGGGCTTACAATGAGCAGTTCTTC.

The rearrangement links TRBV6-5 to TRBJ2-7, with D possibly being TRBD2 (6 bases). Trimming shortened V by 5 bases and J by 0 bases, and 14 bases separated the two germline ends. This CDR3 spans 15 amino acids. Germline CDR1 is MNHEY and CDR2 is SVGAGI. The CDR3 is CASSRDLYRSYEQYF. The CDR3 DNA sequence: TGTGCCAGCAGTAGGGACTTATACCGCTCCTACGAGCAGTACTTC.

The J gene is TRBJ2-3, the V gene TRBV5-6; 9 positions match TRBD2. This CDR3 has 16 residues. Germline CDR1 reads SGHDT; CDR2 reads YYEEEE. After removal of 0 bases from V and 4 bases from J, the junction contained 6 bases not matched to a gene. The CDR3 sequence: CASSLGAGGYSDTQYF. CDR3 DNA: TGTGCCAGCAGCTTGGGGGCGGGGGGGTATTCAGATACGCAGTATTTT.

This CDR3 reads CAWSKLSGGALNEQFF. The CDR3 nucleotides are TGTGCCTGGAGCAAACTAAGCGGGGGGGCCCTGAATGAGCAGTTCTTC. The chain employs TRBV30 and TRBJ2-1, with 10 bases lining up with TRBD2. V trimming: 3 bases; J trimming: 7 bases; junction bases outside the gene matches: 12. CDR1 GTSNPN and CDR2 SVGIG come from the germline V gene (reference sequence). The length of the CDR3 is 16 residues.

V is TRBV9 and J is TRBJ2-3; 7 nucleotides agree with TRBD1. Trimming at V came to 5 bases and at J to 4 bases, leaving 10 bases not matched to a gene. The germline gives CDR1 SGDLS, CDR2 YYNGEE. CDR3 length equals 15 residues. The CDR3 loop reads CASSEGAGFADTQYF. CDR3 sequence (DNA): TGTGCCAGCAGTGAGGGGGCTGGTTTCGCAGATACGCAGTATTTT.